Shown below are 3 T cell receptor beta chains from a single sample sequenced in a study of blood T cell repertoires in COVID-19. Data came from immunoSEQ multiplex PCR; TCRdb stores just in-frame clones and leaves some out. The repertoire holds about 120,000 clones, with 85% as singletons. The sequencing input was peripheral blood. Receptors were obtained from a man older than 75 with acute or convalescent COVID-19.

The chain has TRBV27 and TRBJ2-3, with 8 nucleotides matching TRBD2. Per germline, CDR1 MNHEY and CDR2 SMNVEV (reference sequence). The CDR3 totals 13 residues. J was trimmed by 6 bases and V by 5 bases; bases with no gene match: 4. CDR3 DNA: TGTGCCAGCAGTGGACTAGCTAGGGATACGCAGTATTTT. Its protein product is CASSGLARDTQYF.

This chain connects TRBV5-1 to TRBJ2-2; 7 bases are a match to TRBD1. V trimming: 4 bases; J trimming: 4 bases; junction bases outside the gene matches: 13. Germline CDR1 reads SGHRS; CDR2 reads YFSETQ. The CDR3 runs to 17 residues. The CDR3, as DNA: TGCGCCAGCAGCAGAGATCAGACAGGGTCGGTCACCGGGGAGCTGTTTTTT. Translating it yields CASSRDQTGSVTGELFF.

J is TRBJ2-1 and V is TRBV7-2, with 9 bases identical to TRBD2. The CDR3 contains 19 residues. Germline CDR1 SGHTA, CDR2 FQGNSA. J gave up 7 bases and V 1 base, and 17 bases lay outside the gene matches. The CDR3 spells CASSLEIGASGKWVNEQFF. The CDR3 DNA is TGTGCCAGCAGCTTAGAAATAGGGGCTAGCGGGAAATGGGTAAATGAGCAGTTCTTC.